Each of the 21 T cell receptor beta chains below was sequenced from the same sample in a study of molecular identifiers for immune sequencing clone quantification. TCRdb redid the calling of the PCR reads with MiXCR, one entry per CDR3 protein. This table holds 300,000 to 400,000 distinct CDR3 sequences, about 22% found once. Material: naive CD8+ T cells from blood, with Jurkat cell RNA spiked in. Subset denoted: FACS-sorted CD8+CD4-CCR7+CD45RA+ naive T cells. The receptors stem from a human donor in good health. Some libraries in this study had Jurkat cell RNA spiked in.

This clonotype was seen many times. The rearrangement uses TRBV27 and TRBJ2-7; the D gene is possibly TRBD2 (6 bases). Trimming removed 6 bases from V and 2 bases from J, with 14 bases in between. The CDR3 has 14 amino acids. Germline V gene sequence: CDR1 MNHEY, CDR2 SMNVEV (reference sequence). The CDR3 sequence: CASRPGLRAYEQYF. Here the CDR3 DNA reads TGTGCCAGCAGACCGGGACTGCGGGCCTACGAGCAGTACTTC.

This clonotype was observed many times. The chain has TRBV28 and TRBJ2-3, with D possibly TRBD2 on 7 matching bases. The CDR3 totals 15 residues. Per germline, CDR1 MDHEN and CDR2 SYDVKM. Between the trimmed V and J ends, which lost 3 bases and 4 bases, there was a span of 14 bases. CDR3 DNA sequence: TGTGCCAGCAGTTTGGGGGCGGGAGTGGCAGATACGCAGTATTTT. Translated, it gives CASSLGAGVADTQYF.

This clonotype came up many times. The chain carries TRBV14 and TRBJ2-3; D is undetermined. Germline V gives CDR1 SGHDN, CDR2 FVKESK. CDR3 length: 15 amino acids. The V end was cut by 4 bases, the J end by 4 bases, with 15 bases between. CDR3 DNA: TGTGCCAGCAGCCTCCAACGAGGCTTGGCAGATACGCAGTATTTT. It codes for CASSLQRGLADTQYF. The full variable domain, in which reference TRBV14 and TRBJ2-3 provide the parts outside the CDR3, is EAGVTQFPSHSVIEKGQTVTLRCDPISGHDNLYWYRRVMGKEIKFLLHFVKESKQDESGMPNNRFLAERTGGTYSTLKVQPAELEDSGVYFCASSLQRGLADTQYFGPGTRLTVL.

This chain links TRBV27 with TRBJ1-1, with a weak D call TRBD1 (5 bases). The CDR3 length is 16 residues. V lost 5 bases and J lost 4, with 20 bases in between. Germline CDR1 and CDR2: MNHEY and SMNVEV (reference sequence). The CDR3 nucleotides are TGTGCCAGCAGTCCCCGTGCCCGACAGATTTTCACTGAAGCTTTCTTT. Protein product: CASSPRARQIFTEAFF.

The sample holds many counts of this clonotype. The chain uses TRBV29-1 and TRBJ2-3; D is unclear. CDR1 and CDR2 (germline): SQVTM, ANQGSEA. The CDR3 has 12 amino acids. The V gene lost 5 bases and the J gene lost 0 bases, with 6 bases spanning the gap. The CDR3 reads CSVFSSTDTQYF. CDR3 bases: TGCAGCGTTTTTAGTAGCACAGATACGCAGTATTTT.

The chain recombines TRBV19 with TRBJ1-5; D gene uncertain. Germline V CDR1 and CDR2: LNHDA, SQIVND (reference sequence). The CDR3 has 15 amino acids. Trimming stripped 6 bases from V and 2 bases from J, with 14 bases between. CDR3 residues: CASSPDPWGNQPQHF. Here the CDR3 DNA reads TGTGCCAGTAGCCCTGACCCGTGGGGCAATCAGCCCCAGCATTTT. The entire variable domain, with the rest obtained from reference TRBV19 and TRBJ1-5, is as follows: DGGITQSPKYLFRKEGQNVTLSCEQNLNHDAMYWYRQDPGQGLRLIYYSQIVNDFQKGDIAEGYSVSREKKESFPLTVTSAQKNPTAFYLCASSPDPWGNQPQHFGDGTRLSIL.

On this clonotype: Since a much larger clone is just one base distant, this may be a read error. The rearrangement uses TRBV28 and TRBJ2-1, with D uncertain. CDR3 size: 13 residues. Per germline, CDR1 MDHEN and CDR2 SYDVKM. The DNA of the CDR3 is TGTGCCCGCAGTTCTCTAGCCTACAATGAGCAGTTCTTC. Translated, it gives CARSSLAYNEQFF.

CDR3 in amino acids: CASSLVQGGPNEQFF. In DNA form, the CDR3 reads TGTGCCAGCAGCCTAGTCCAGGGGGGCCCCAATGAGCAGTTCTTC. The chain links TRBV27 to TRBJ2-1, with a tentative D call TRBD1 (7 bases). The CDR3 is 15 amino acids. Germline CDR1 is MNHEY and CDR2 is SMNVEV (reference sequence). The ends were cut back, 6 bases at V and 6 bases at J, with 18 bases in the middle.

Note on this clonotype: Given the absence of the conserved phenylalanine or tryptophan at the CDR3 end, a read error is likely. The rearrangement links TRBV25-1 to TRBJ2-6; D unresolved. Germline V CDR1 and CDR2: MGHDK, SYGVNS. The V end was cut by 1 base, the J end by 0 bases, with 4 bases between. The CDR3 has 15 residues. The CDR3: CASSEWGSGANVLTL. The CDR3 nucleotides are TGTGCCAGCAGTGAATGGGGCTCTGGGGCCAACGTCCTGACTCTC.

This clonotype was seen a handful of times. This chain joins TRBV7-2 and TRBJ2-5, with TRBD2 as a possible D gene (7 bases). V was cut by 6 bases and J by 9 bases, with 29 bases left in between. Germline CDR1 SGHTA, CDR2 FQGNSA. This CDR3 is built from 17 residues. The CDR3 loop reads CASSRYSNGGPQDAQYF. CDR3 in DNA: TGTGCCAGCAGTCGATACTCAAACGGGGGGCCCCAAGATGCCCAGTACTTC.

There are a few counts of this clonotype. The chain carries TRBV2 and TRBJ2-7; 10 bases are shared with TRBD1. The CDR3 has 16 amino acids. Germline CDR1 SNHLY, CDR2 FYNNEI. Losses at the gene ends were 8 bases for V and 6 bases for J; bases not matched to a gene: 16. The CDR3: CASELNSGTGEAEQYF. The CDR3 bases are TGTGCCAGCGAATTGAATTCAGGGACAGGGGAGGCCGAGCAGTACTTC. Based on the CDR3 plus reference TRBV2 and TRBJ2-7, the full variable domain is EPEVTQTPSHQVTQMGQEVILRCVPISNHLYFYWYRQILGQKVEFLVSFYNNEISEKSEIFDDQFSVERPDGSNFTLKIRSTKLEDSAMYFCASELNSGTGEAEQYFGPGTRLTVT.

The rearrangement links TRBV6-2 or TRBV6-3 to TRBJ2-7; weak D call: TRBD2 (6 bases). This CDR3 region has 16 residues. V lost 2 bases and J lost 0, with 14 bases in between. Per the germline V gene, CDR1 is MNHEY and CDR2 is SVGEGT. In DNA form, the CDR3 reads TGTGCCAGCAGTTACAGGAAGGCGGGGACCTCCTACGAGCAGTACTTC. Protein: CASSYRKAGTSYEQYF.

This clonotype was seen ten or more times. J is TRBJ2-7 and V is TRBV7-9; TRBD1 aligns across 10 bases. V gave up 4 bases and J gave up 3 bases; unmatched junction bases: 6. CDR3 length equals 15 residues. The germline V gene encodes CDR1 SEHNR and CDR2 FQNEAQ (reference sequence). The CDR3, as DNA: TGTGCCAGCAGCTCCCCGGGACAGGGGTTCTACGAGCAGTACTTC. Its translation: CASSSPGQGFYEQYF.

This clonotype turned up a few times. The DNA of the CDR3 is TGTGCCAGCAGCTTATACGTGGGGACGGGAGAGACCCAGTACTTC. This translates into CASSLYVGTGETQYF. This rearrangement joins TRBV11-2 to TRBJ2-5; D is possibly TRBD1 or TRBD2 (5 bases each). V lost 2 bases and J lost 4, with 14 bases in between. CDR1 and CDR2 (germline): SGHAT, FQNNGV. This CDR3 region has 15 residues. The full variable domain, completed using reference TRBV11-2 and TRBJ2-5, is EAGVAQSPRYKIIEKRQSVAFWCNPISGHATLYWYQQILGQGPKLLIQFQNNGVVDDSQLPKDRFSAERLKGVDSTLKIQPAKLEDSAVYLCASSLYVGTGETQYFGPGTRLLVL.

CDR3 sequence: CATSRDWGQDQPQHF. CDR3 sequence (DNA): TGTGCCACCAGCAGAGATTGGGGGCAAGATCAGCCCCAGCATTTT. The genes are TRBV15 and TRBJ1-5; the D gene is possibly TRBD1 (6 bases). Germline V gives CDR1 LNHNV, CDR2 YYDKDF (reference sequence). Trimming took off 0 bases at V and 5 bases at J, with 11 bases between the two ends. The CDR3 is made up of 15 amino acids.

Points on this clonotype: A much larger clone sits a single nucleotide away, making a read error possible. The rearrangement uses TRBV19 and TRBJ1-1; 9 bases fit TRBD1. CDR1 and CDR2 from the germline V gene are LNHDA and SQIVND (reference sequence). After removal of 7 bases from V and 8 bases from J, the junction contained 8 bases not matched to a gene. The CDR3 extends over 13 amino acids. CDR3 loop: CASNPTGGLEAFF. The CDR3 region has the DNA TGTGCCAGTAACCCCACAGGGGGCCTCGAAGCTTTCTTT.

For this clonotype: One end of the junction fails to match germline, which may point to a read error. The chain employs TRBV14 and TRBJ2-5; possibly TRBD1 for D (6 bases). Germline CDR1 is SGHDN and CDR2 is FVKESK. CDR3 length equals 15 residues. The CDR3 spells CASSPNRDNQEPQYF. In DNA, the CDR3 is TGTGCCAGCAGCCCAAACCGGGACAACCAAGAGCCCCAGTACTTC.

This clonotype occurred a few times. V and J are TRBV12-3 or TRBV12-4 and TRBJ1-1, with D uncertain. The ends were cut back, 3 bases at V and 4 bases at J, with 12 bases in the middle. The CDR3 has 14 amino acids. The chain's CDR3 is CASSFGVWGTEAFF. As DNA, the CDR3 is TGTGCCAGCAGTTTTGGGGTCTGGGGCACTGAAGCTTTCTTT.

The chain uses TRBV25-1 and TRBJ2-5; D gene ambiguous. Germline assignment: CDR1 MGHDK and CDR2 SYGVNS. This CDR3 is built from 14 residues. V shed 2 bases and J shed 2 bases, with 9 bases lying between them. CDR3: CASSELGVQETQYF. In nucleotides, the CDR3 is TGTGCCAGCAGTGAACTGGGCGTGCAAGAGACCCAGTACTTC.

Only a few counts were recorded for this clonotype. CDR3 in DNA: TGCAGTGCCCTGCCGACTAGCGGGGCCTACGAGCAGTACTTC. Translating it yields CSALPTSGAYEQYF. J is TRBJ2-7 and V is TRBV20-1; TRBD2 matches 11 bases. From germline, CDR1 is DFQATT and CDR2 SNEGSKA (reference sequence). The CDR3 is made up of 14 amino acids. The V gene end was trimmed by 6 bases and the J gene end by 2 bases; junction bases not matched to a gene: 6.

Comment on this clonotype: This may be a read error: a much more frequent sequence differs by one nucleotide. The V and J genes are TRBV20-1 and TRBJ2-7; possibly TRBD1 for D (5 bases). This CDR3 contains 13 residues. Germline V lookup: CDR1 DFQATT, CDR2 SNEGSKA (reference sequence). In nucleotides, the CDR3 is TGCAGAAGCCCCCGACAGCATACCTACGAGCGGTACTTC. Protein sequence: CRSPRQHTYERYF.